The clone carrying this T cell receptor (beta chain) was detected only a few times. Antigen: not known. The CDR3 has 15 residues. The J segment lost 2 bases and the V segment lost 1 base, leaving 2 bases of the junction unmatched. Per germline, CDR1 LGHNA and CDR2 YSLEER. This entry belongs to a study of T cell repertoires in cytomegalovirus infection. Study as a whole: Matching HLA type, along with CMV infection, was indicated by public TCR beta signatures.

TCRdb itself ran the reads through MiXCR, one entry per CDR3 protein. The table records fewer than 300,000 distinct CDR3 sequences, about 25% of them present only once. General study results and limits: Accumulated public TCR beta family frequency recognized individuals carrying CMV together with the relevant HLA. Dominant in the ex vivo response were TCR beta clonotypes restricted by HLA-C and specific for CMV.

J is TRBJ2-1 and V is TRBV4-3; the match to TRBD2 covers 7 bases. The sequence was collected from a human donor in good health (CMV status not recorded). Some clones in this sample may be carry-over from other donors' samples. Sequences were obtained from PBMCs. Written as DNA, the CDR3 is TGCGCCAGCAGCCAAGCTAGCGGTACCTACAATGAGCAGTTCTTC. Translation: CASSQASGTYNEQFF.